This T cell receptor beta chain derives from a study of T-cell reconstitution after alpha-beta-depleted transplantation in children. With 1 base removed from V and 4 bases from J, the gap between germline ends came to 14 bases. The CDR3 covers 15 residues. The germline CDR1 and CDR2 sequences are SGHRS and YFSETQ. In this sample, this clonotype turned up a few times. As it was prepared, the TCRbeta library received unique molecular identifiers. One entry per CDR3 protein results from TCRdb running MiXCR on the PCR reads. Of some 600,000 distinct CDR3 sequences in the sample, approximately 17% were seen once.

The receptor comes from a human donor who donated a stem cell graft to a child with acute myeloid leukemia. The chain recombines TRBV5-1 with TRBJ1-1, with D tentatively TRBD1 (5 bases). Sequenced here: PBMCs from the stem cell graft donor, sampled from the stem cell graft. CDR3 sequence reads: CASSLREGRGTEAFF. CDR3 sequence (DNA): TGCGCCAGCAGCTTGCGAGAGGGACGAGGCACTGAAGCTTTCTTT.